Below, one TCR beta chain is given with its context. This sample is drawn from a study of shared clonotypes between healthy human individuals. The protocol was immunoSEQ multiplex PCR, while the TCRdb copy is restricted to in-frame clones and leaves out a portion. Counted here are about 710,000 clones, around three quarters occurring once; the ten biggest clones make up around 1.8%. V lost 6 bases, J lost 5 bases, and 16 bases lay in between. The CDR3 length is 14 residues. Germline lookup yields CDR1 MNHNY and CDR2 SVGAGI (reference sequence). The chain uses TRBV6-6 and TRBJ1-2, with D maybe TRBD1 (6 bases). The clonotype was recovered from a woman between 25 and 40 years old in good health. The sample taken for sequencing was memory CD4+ T cells sorted from blood. The subset is: CD45RA-negative fraction. CDR3: CASRQGSRIYGYTF. In nucleotides, the CDR3 is TGTGCCAGCAGGCAGGGGTCCCGTATTTATGGCTACACCTTC.